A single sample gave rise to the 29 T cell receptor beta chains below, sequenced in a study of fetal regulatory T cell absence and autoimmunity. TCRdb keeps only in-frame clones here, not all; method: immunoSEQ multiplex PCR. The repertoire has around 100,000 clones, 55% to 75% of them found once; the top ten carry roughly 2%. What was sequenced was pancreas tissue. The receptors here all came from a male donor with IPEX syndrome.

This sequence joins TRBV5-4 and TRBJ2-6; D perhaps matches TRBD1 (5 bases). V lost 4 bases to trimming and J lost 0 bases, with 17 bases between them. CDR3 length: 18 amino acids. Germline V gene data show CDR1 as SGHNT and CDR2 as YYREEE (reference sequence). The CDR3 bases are TGTGCCAGCAGCCCGCCGGCAGGGCCTCACTCTGGGGCCAACGTCCTGACTTTC. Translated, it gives CASSPPAGPHSGANVLTF.

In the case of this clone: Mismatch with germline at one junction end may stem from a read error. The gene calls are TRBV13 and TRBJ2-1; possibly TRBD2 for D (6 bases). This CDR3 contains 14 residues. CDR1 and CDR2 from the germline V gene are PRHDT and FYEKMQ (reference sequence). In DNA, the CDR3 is TGTGCCAGCAGCCTAGGGGACTCGTACAATGAGCAGTTCTTC. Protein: CASSLGDSYNEQFF.

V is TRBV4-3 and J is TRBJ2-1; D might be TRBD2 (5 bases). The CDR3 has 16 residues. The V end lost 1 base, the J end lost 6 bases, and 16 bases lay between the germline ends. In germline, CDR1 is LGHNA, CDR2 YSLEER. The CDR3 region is CASSQAGSGIINEQFF. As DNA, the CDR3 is TGCGCCAGCAGCCAAGCCGGCTCCGGGATCATCAATGAGCAGTTCTTC.

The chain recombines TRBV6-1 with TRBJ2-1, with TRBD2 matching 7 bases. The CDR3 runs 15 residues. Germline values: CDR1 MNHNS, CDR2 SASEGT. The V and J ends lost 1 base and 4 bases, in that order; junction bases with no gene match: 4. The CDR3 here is CASSEGTSFYNEQFF. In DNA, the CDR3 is TGTGCCAGCAGTGAAGGGACTAGTTTTTACAATGAGCAGTTCTTC.

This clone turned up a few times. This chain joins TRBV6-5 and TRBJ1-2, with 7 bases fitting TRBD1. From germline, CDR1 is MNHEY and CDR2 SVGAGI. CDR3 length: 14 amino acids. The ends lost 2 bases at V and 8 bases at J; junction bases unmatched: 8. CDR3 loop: CASSYDRASWGYTF. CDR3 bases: TGTGCCAGCAGTTACGACAGGGCTAGTTGGGGCTACACCTTC.

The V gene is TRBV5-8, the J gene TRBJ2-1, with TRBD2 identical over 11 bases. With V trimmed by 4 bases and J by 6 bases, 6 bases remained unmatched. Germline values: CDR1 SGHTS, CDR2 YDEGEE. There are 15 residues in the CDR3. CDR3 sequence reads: CASSLSSGGSNEQFF. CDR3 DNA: TGTGCCAGCAGCCTCTCTAGCGGGGGGTCCAATGAGCAGTTCTTC. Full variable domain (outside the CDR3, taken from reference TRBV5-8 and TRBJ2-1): EAGVTQSPTHLIKTRGQQATLRCSPISGHTSVYWYQQALGLGLQFLLWYDEGEERNRGNFPPRFSGRQFPNYSSELNVNALELEDSALYLCASSLSSGGSNEQFFGPGTRLTVL.

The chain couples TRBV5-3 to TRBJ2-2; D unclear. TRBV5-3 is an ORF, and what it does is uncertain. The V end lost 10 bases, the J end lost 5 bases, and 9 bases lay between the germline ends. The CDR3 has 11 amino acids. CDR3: CAVALTGELFF. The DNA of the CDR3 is TGTGCCGTCGCTTTAACCGGGGAGCTGTTTTTT.

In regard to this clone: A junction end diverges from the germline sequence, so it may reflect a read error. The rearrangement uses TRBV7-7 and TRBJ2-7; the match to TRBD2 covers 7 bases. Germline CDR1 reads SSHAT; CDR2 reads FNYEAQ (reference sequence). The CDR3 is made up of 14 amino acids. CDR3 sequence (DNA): TGTGCTAGCAGCCCCGGGGAGGGCTCCTACGAGCAGTACTTC. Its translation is CASSPGEGSYEQYF.

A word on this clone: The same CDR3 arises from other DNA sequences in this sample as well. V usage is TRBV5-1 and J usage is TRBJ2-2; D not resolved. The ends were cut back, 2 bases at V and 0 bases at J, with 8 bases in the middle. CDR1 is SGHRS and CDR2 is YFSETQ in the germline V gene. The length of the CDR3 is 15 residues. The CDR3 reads CASSLGGANTGELFF. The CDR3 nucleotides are TGCGCCAGCAGCTTAGGCGGCGCGAACACCGGGGAGCTGTTTTTT.

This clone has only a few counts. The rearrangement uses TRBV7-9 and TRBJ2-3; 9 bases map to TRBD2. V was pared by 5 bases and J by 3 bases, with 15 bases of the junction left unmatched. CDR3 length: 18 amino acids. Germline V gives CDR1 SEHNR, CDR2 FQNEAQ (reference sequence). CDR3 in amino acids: CASSDPYGAGGWTDTQYF. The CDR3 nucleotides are TGTGCCAGCAGCGACCCATACGGGGCGGGGGGGTGGACAGATACGCAGTATTTT.

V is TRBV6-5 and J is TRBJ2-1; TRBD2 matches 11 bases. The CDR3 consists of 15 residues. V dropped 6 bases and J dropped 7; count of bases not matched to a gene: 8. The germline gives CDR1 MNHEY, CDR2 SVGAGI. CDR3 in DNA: TGTGCCAGCAGGACGACTAGCGGGGACTATAATGAGCAGTTCTTC. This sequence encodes CASRTTSGDYNEQFF.

CDR3 protein: CASRNRGSNQPQHF. The CDR3 DNA follows: TGTGCCAGCAGGAACAGGGGAAGCAATCAGCCCCAGCATTTT. This rearrangement joins TRBV6-5 to TRBJ1-5; 7 bases are shared with TRBD1. The germline CDR1 and CDR2 sequences are MNHEY and SVGAGI. J was trimmed by 1 base and V by 6 bases; bases with no gene match: 3. CDR3 size: 14 residues.

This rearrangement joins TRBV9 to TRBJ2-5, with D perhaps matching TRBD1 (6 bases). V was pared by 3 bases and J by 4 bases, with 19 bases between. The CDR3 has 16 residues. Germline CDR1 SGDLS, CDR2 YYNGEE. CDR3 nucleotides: TGTGCCAGCAGCGGTAGGGGGTCCGGCTTTGGAGAGACCCAGTACTTC. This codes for CASSGRGSGFGETQYF.

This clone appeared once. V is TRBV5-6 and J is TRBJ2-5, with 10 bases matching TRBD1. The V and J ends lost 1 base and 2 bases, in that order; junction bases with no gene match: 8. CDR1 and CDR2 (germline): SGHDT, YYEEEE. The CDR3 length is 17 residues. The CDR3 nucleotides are TGTGCCAGCAGCTTGACTCCGGGACAGGGGAGGCAAGAGACCCAGTACTTC. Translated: CASSLTPGQGRQETQYF.

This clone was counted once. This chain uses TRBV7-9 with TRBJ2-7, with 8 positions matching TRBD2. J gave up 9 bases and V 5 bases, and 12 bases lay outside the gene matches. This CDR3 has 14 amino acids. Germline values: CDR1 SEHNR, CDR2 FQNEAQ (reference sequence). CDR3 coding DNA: TGTGCCAGCAGCCGAGGCCGGACTAGCAGAGGGCAGTACTTC. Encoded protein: CASSRGRTSRGQYF.

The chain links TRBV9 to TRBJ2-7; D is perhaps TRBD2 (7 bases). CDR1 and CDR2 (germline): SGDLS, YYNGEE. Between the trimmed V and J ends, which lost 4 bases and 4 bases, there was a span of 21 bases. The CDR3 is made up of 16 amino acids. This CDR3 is CASSTAGATGAYEQYF. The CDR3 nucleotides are TGTGCCAGCAGCACCGCGGGGGCGACTGGGGCTTACGAGCAGTACTTC.

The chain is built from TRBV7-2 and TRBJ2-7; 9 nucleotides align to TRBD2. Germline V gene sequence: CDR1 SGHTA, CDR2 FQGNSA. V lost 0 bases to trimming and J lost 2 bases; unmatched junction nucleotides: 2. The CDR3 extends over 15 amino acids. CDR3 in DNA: TGTGCCAGCAGCTTAGCTAGCGGGGGTACCTACGAGCAGTACTTC. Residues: CASSLASGGTYEQYF.

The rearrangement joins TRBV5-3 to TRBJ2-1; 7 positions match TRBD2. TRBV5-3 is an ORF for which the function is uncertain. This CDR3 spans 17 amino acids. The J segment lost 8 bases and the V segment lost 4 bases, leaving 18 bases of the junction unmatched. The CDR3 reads CARSPLGLAVPRDEQFF. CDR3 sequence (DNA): TGTGCCAGAAGCCCCTTGGGCCTAGCGGTCCCTAGGGATGAGCAGTTCTTC.

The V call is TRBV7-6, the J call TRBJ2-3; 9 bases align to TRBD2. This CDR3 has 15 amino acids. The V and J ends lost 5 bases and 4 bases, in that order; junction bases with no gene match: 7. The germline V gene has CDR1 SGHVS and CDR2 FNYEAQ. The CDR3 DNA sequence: TGTGCCAGCAGCCCCCCTAGCGGGGATCCAGATACGCAGTATTTT. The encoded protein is CASSPPSGDPDTQYF.

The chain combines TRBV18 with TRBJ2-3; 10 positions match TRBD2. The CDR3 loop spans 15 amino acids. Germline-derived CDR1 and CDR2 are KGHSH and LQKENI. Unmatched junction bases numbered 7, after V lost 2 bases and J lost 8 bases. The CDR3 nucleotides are TGTGCCAGCTCACCAACAGCGGGGGGGCCAGGTACGCAGTATTTT. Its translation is CASSPTAGGPGTQYF.

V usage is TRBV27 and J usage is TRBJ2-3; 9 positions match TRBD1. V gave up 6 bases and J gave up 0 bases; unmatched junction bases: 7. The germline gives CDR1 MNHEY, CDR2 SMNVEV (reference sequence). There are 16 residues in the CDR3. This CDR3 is CASRILGTGSTDTQYF. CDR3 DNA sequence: TGTGCCAGCAGGATCCTGGGGACAGGGAGCACAGATACGCAGTATTTT.

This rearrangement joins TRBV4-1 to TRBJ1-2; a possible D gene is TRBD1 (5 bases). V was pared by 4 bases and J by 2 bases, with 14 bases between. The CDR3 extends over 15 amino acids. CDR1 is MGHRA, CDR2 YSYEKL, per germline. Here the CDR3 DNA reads TGCGCCAGCAGCCGCCTCAGGGCCCAAAACTATGGCTACACCTTC. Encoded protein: CASSRLRAQNYGYTF.

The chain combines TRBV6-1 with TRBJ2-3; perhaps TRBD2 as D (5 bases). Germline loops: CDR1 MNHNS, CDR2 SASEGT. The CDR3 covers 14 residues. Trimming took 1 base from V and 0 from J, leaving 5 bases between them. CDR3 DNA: TGTGCCAGCAGTGAAGGGACTAGCACAGATACGCAGTATTTT. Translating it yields CASSEGTSTDTQYF.

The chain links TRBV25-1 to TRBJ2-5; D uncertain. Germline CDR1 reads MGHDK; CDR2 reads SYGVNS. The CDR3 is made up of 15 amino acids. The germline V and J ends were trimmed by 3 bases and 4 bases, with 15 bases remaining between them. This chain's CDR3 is CASSDSPYWGETQYF. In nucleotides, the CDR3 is TGTGCCAGCAGTGACTCCCCTTACTGGGGAGAGACCCAGTACTTC.

The CDR3 is CASSLGLAGNEQFF. The CDR3 coding sequence is TGCGCCAGCAGCTTGGGGCTAGCGGGCAATGAGCAGTTCTTC. The V and J genes are TRBV5-1 and TRBJ2-1; 8 bases align to TRBD2. Per the germline V gene, CDR1 is SGHRS and CDR2 is YFSETQ. The CDR3 is made up of 14 amino acids. The junction had 2 bases not matched to a gene; V was cut back by 0 bases and J by 6 bases. The variable domain in full, completed from reference TRBV5-1 and TRBJ2-1, reads KAGVTQTPRYLIKTRGQQVTLSCSPISGHRSVSWYQQTPGQGLQFLFEYFSETQRNKGNFPGRFSGRQFSNSRSEMNVSTLELGDSALYLCASSLGLAGNEQFFGPGTRLTVL.

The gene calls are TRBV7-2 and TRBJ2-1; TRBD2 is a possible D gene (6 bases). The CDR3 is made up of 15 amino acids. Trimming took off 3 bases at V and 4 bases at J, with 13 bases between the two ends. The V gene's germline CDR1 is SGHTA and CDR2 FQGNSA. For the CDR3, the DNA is TGTGCCAGCAGCTTTACCGGGACTGGGTACAATGAGCAGTTCTTC. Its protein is CASSFTGTGYNEQFF.

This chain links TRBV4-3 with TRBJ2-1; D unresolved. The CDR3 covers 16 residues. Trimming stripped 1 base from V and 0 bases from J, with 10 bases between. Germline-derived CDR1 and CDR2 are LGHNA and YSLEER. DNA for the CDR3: TGCGCCAGCAGCCAAGTAGGTTTCCGCTCCTACAATGAGCAGTTCTTC. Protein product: CASSQVGFRSYNEQFF.

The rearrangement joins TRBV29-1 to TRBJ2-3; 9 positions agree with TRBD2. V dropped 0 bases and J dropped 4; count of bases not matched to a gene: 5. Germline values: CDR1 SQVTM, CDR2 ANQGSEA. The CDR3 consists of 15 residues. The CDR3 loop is CSVEDRRGGPDTQYF. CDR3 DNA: TGCAGCGTTGAAGATCGGCGGGGGGGCCCAGATACGCAGTATTTT.

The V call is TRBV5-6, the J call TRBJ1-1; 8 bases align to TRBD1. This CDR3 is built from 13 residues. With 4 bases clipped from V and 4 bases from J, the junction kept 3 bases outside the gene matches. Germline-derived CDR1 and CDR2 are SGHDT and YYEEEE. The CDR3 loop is CASSAQGATEAFF. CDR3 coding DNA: TGTGCCAGCAGCGCTCAGGGGGCCACTGAAGCTTTCTTT.